The source of this TCR beta chain is a study of CD8 T cells in Susac syndrome. Random hexamers were used to reverse transcribe an amount of about 0.45 to 1 ug RNA. The method of amplification for TCR beta CDR3 was immunoSEQ multiplex PCR, covering 54 Vbeta and 13 Jbeta. MiXCR, applied by TCRdb to the immunoSEQ multiplex PCR reads, yields one record per CDR3 protein. The profile shows about 440,000 distinct CDR3 sequences, around 85% of them singletons. The CDR3 contains 18 residues. V shed 0 bases and J shed 1 base, with 16 bases lying between them. Germline CDR1 LNHNV, CDR2 YYDKDF (reference sequence). The patients who served as multiple sclerosis controls were treatment-naive and had stable or active relapsing-remitting disease that fulfilled the revised McDonald criteria. Both CD4+ and CD8+ T cells were negatively isolated, and TEMRA cells underwent FACS enrichment.

The sequenced sample was CD8+ T cells from PBMCs. The gene calls are TRBV15 and TRBJ1-3; possibly TRBD1 for D (6 bases). The source of this sequence is a human donor with multiple sclerosis. CDR3 amino acids: CATSREVLRQESGNTIYF. In nucleotides, the CDR3 is TGTGCCACCAGCAGAGAGGTGTTGAGACAGGAATCTGGAAACACCATATATTTT.